These T cell receptor beta chains were read from a single sample in a study of blood T cell repertoires in COVID-19. This table comes from immunoSEQ multiplex PCR, and its TCRdb copy is limited to in-frame clones, with some not included. The repertoire holds approximately 330,000 clones, with roughly 85% as singletons. Sample: PBMCs or T cells enriched from blood (not recorded which). Receptors were obtained from a woman aged 40 to 55 with acute COVID-19. Each CDR3 is given with its conserved first and last residue. The order of the fields is V gene, D gene, J gene, CDR3 length, clone size, CDR3 DNA, CDR3 protein. D genes are given only for firm matches. Only part of the rows carry a size: once, few, many, or a class if the clone is expanded.

v_gene: TRBV2; d_gene: NA; j_gene: TRBJ1-2; len: 14; abundance: NA; CDR3nt: TGTGCCAGCAGCGAGGATACTACTAACTATGGCTACACCTTC; CDR3aa: CASSEDTTNYGYTF
v_gene: TRBV6-5; d_gene: TRBD2; j_gene: TRBJ2-1; len: 16; abundance: once; CDR3nt: TGTGCCAGCAGTTACCCTGTCGCGGGAGTGGCAATGGTGCAGTTCTTC; CDR3aa: CASSYPVAGVAMVQFF
v_gene: TRBV7-2; d_gene: TRBD2; j_gene: TRBJ2-3; len: 16; abundance: few; CDR3nt: TGTGCCAGCAGCTTAGTGAGCGGGGGGCGGGGAGATACGCAGTATTTT; CDR3aa: CASSLVSGGRGDTQYF
v_gene: TRBV6-1; d_gene: NA; j_gene: TRBJ1-5; len: 16; abundance: NA; CDR3nt: TGTGCCAGCAGTGAAGTTGGCGGCTATAGCAATCAGCCCCAGCATTTT; CDR3aa: CASSEVGGYSNQPQHF
v_gene: TRBV5-5; d_gene: NA; j_gene: TRBJ2-7; len: 13; abundance: NA; CDR3nt: TGTGCCAGCAGCGCGGGGAGTCCCTACGAGCAGTACTTC; CDR3aa: CASSAGSPYEQYF
v_gene: TRBV12-3/TRBV12-4; d_gene: NA; j_gene: TRBJ2-7; len: 13; abundance: NA; CDR3nt: TGTGCCAGCACCGTGGACAGCTCTTACGAGCAGTACTTC; CDR3aa: CASTVDSSYEQYF
v_gene: TRBV6-2/TRBV6-3; d_gene: NA; j_gene: TRBJ2-3; len: 14; abundance: NA; CDR3nt: TGTGCCAGCAGTTACGGACAGAACACAGATACGCAGTATTTT; CDR3aa: CASSYGQNTDTQYF
v_gene: TRBV19; d_gene: TRBD1; j_gene: TRBJ2-7; len: 14; abundance: NA; CDR3nt: TGTGCCAGTAGTGGGACAGGGGTGGGGTACGAGCAGTACTTC; CDR3aa: CASSGTGVGYEQYF
v_gene: TRBV28; d_gene: NA; j_gene: TRBJ2-2; len: 14; abundance: NA; CDR3nt: TGTGCCAGCATGAGCTCTCTCGGCACCGGGGAGCTGTTTTTT; CDR3aa: CASMSSLGTGELFF
v_gene: TRBV4-3; d_gene: NA; j_gene: TRBJ1-2; len: 18; abundance: NA; CDR3nt: TGCGCCAGCAGCCAAGCTTCCTCGTCCGGACAGAACCGCTATGGCTACACCTTC; CDR3aa: CASSQASSSGQNRYGYTF
v_gene: TRBV5-6; d_gene: NA; j_gene: TRBJ1-2; len: 12; abundance: NA; CDR3nt: TGTGCCAGCAGCGCTGACATTTCTGGCTACACCTTC; CDR3aa: CASSADISGYTF
v_gene: TRBV7-2; d_gene: NA; j_gene: TRBJ2-3; len: 15; abundance: NA; CDR3nt: TGTGCCAGCAGCTTGGGGGCGCCCGACACAGATACGCAGTATTTT; CDR3aa: CASSLGAPDTDTQYF
v_gene: TRBV6-6; d_gene: NA; j_gene: TRBJ1-5; len: 15; abundance: NA; CDR3nt: TGTGCCAGCAGTTACCTACTGGGAGGCAATCAGCCCCAGCATTTT; CDR3aa: CASSYLLGGNQPQHF
v_gene: TRBV4-3; d_gene: TRBD1; j_gene: TRBJ2-7; len: 16; abundance: NA; CDR3nt: TGCGCCAGCAGCCAATCGGGACAGGGAAGGGGCATCAACCGAATATTC; CDR3aa: CASSQSGQGRGINRIF
v_gene: TRBV19; d_gene: NA; j_gene: TRBJ1-4; len: 17; abundance: NA; CDR3nt: TGTGCCAGTAGTACCAAGGCGGGTGCTGCAACTAATGAAAAACTGTTTTTT; CDR3aa: CASSTKAGAATNEKLFF
v_gene: TRBV15; d_gene: TRBD1; j_gene: TRBJ1-6; len: 16; abundance: NA; CDR3nt: TGTGCCACCAGCAGAGAGACAGGGGCCTATAATTCACCCCTCCACTTT; CDR3aa: CATSRETGAYNSPLHF
v_gene: TRBV6-2/TRBV6-3; d_gene: TRBD2; j_gene: TRBJ2-3; len: 21; abundance: NA; CDR3nt: TGTGCCAGCAGTTACCCCACGGGACTAGCGGAGTTAGGCGCTAGCACAGATACGCAGTATTTT; CDR3aa: CASSYPTGLAELGASTDTQYF
v_gene: TRBV19; d_gene: NA; j_gene: TRBJ2-3; len: 14; abundance: NA; CDR3nt: TGTGCCAGTAGTATATCCGGAGTCGGTGATACGCAGTATTTT; CDR3aa: CASSISGVGDTQYF
v_gene: TRBV20-1; d_gene: NA; j_gene: TRBJ2-3; len: 11; abundance: few; CDR3nt: TGCAGTGCCACACCCACAGATACGCAGTATTTT; CDR3aa: CSATPTDTQYF
v_gene: TRBV27; d_gene: TRBD1; j_gene: TRBJ2-1; len: 17; abundance: NA; CDR3nt: TGTGCCAGCAGTATCGCGATGGACAGGGTCGGCGTGAATGAGCAGTTCTTC; CDR3aa: CASSIAMDRVGVNEQFF
v_gene: TRBV6-5; d_gene: TRBD2; j_gene: TRBJ2-1; len: 16; abundance: NA; CDR3nt: TGTGCCAGCAGTTGGGTTAGCGGGAGAACCTACAATGAGCAGTTCTTC; CDR3aa: CASSWVSGRTYNEQFF
v_gene: TRBV20-1; d_gene: TRBD2; j_gene: TRBJ2-3; len: 16; abundance: NA; CDR3nt: TGCAGTGCTAGTGATGATAGCGGGAGTACGACAGATACGCAGTATTTT; CDR3aa: CSASDDSGSTTDTQYF
v_gene: TRBV7-2; d_gene: TRBD1; j_gene: TRBJ2-1; len: 14; abundance: NA; CDR3nt: TGTGCCAGCAGCTCGGGACAGATATACAATGAGCAGTTCTTC; CDR3aa: CASSSGQIYNEQFF
v_gene: TRBV9; d_gene: NA; j_gene: TRBJ2-7; len: 13; abundance: NA; CDR3nt: TGTGCCAGCAGCACATCCTCGCGGGACGAGCAGTACTTC; CDR3aa: CASSTSSRDEQYF
v_gene: TRBV18; d_gene: NA; j_gene: TRBJ2-1; len: 16; abundance: NA; CDR3nt: TGTGCCAGCTCCCGATTGGAAAAGGGGGATCACAATGAGCAGTTCTTC; CDR3aa: CASSRLEKGDHNEQFF
v_gene: TRBV18; d_gene: TRBD1; j_gene: TRBJ2-7; len: 17; abundance: NA; CDR3nt: TGTGCCAGCTCACTCTCGGGACAGAGGACTTCGCTATACGAGCAGTACTTC; CDR3aa: CASSLSGQRTSLYEQYF
v_gene: TRBV5-1; d_gene: TRBD2; j_gene: TRBJ2-2; len: 16; abundance: NA; CDR3nt: TGCGCCAGCAGCCCCACAGCGGGGGGTAACACCGGGGAGCTGTTTTTT; CDR3aa: CASSPTAGGNTGELFF
v_gene: TRBV28; d_gene: NA; j_gene: TRBJ1-3; len: 14; abundance: NA; CDR3nt: TGTGCCAGCAGTGGGGGGGGGTCTGGAAACACCATATATTTT; CDR3aa: CASSGGGSGNTIYF
v_gene: TRBV5-1; d_gene: TRBD1; j_gene: TRBJ1-1; len: 15; abundance: NA; CDR3nt: TGCGCCAGCAGCTCCCAACAGGGGGCTGGGACTGAAGCTTTCTTT; CDR3aa: CASSSQQGAGTEAFF
v_gene: TRBV2; d_gene: TRBD1; j_gene: TRBJ2-5; len: 14; abundance: NA; CDR3nt: TGTGCCAGCAGTAGGGACAGAAACCAAGAGACCCAGTACTTC; CDR3aa: CASSRDRNQETQYF
v_gene: TRBV18; d_gene: TRBD2; j_gene: TRBJ2-5; len: 16; abundance: once; CDR3nt: TGTGCCAGCTCACCACTGGCTAGCGGAAGCCAAGAGACCCAGTACTTC; CDR3aa: CASSPLASGSQETQYF
v_gene: TRBV5-1; d_gene: NA; j_gene: TRBJ1-2; len: 14; abundance: NA; CDR3nt: TGCGCCAGCAGCAGAGACACACAAAACTATGGCTACACCTTC; CDR3aa: CASSRDTQNYGYTF
v_gene: TRBV3-1/TRBV3-2; d_gene: TRBD1; j_gene: TRBJ1-6; len: 15; abundance: NA; CDR3nt: TGTGCCAGCAGCCCATGGGGACAGAGGGGTTCACCCCTCCACTTT; CDR3aa: CASSPWGQRGSPLHF
v_gene: TRBV18; d_gene: TRBD1; j_gene: TRBJ1-1; len: 16; abundance: NA; CDR3nt: TGTGCCAGCTCAGCGACCGGGACAGGGCCGAACACTGAAGCTTTCTTT; CDR3aa: CASSATGTGPNTEAFF
v_gene: TRBV6-5; d_gene: NA; j_gene: TRBJ1-1; len: 16; abundance: NA; CDR3nt: TGTGCCAGCAGTTACTCGGTCGGAGGGTTGAACACTGAAGCTTTCTTT; CDR3aa: CASSYSVGGLNTEAFF
v_gene: TRBV28; d_gene: TRBD1; j_gene: TRBJ1-5; len: 15; abundance: NA; CDR3nt: TGTGCCAGCAGTCCGTCGGGACAGTACGTTCAGCCCCAGCATTTT; CDR3aa: CASSPSGQYVQPQHF
v_gene: TRBV9; d_gene: NA; j_gene: TRBJ1-3; len: 15; abundance: NA; CDR3nt: TGTGCCAGCAGCCCTAGTCCCGGGACTGGAAACACCATATATTTT; CDR3aa: CASSPSPGTGNTIYF
v_gene: TRBV28; d_gene: NA; j_gene: TRBJ2-6; len: 14; abundance: NA; CDR3nt: TGTGCCAGCAGTACGACAGCTGGGGCCAACGTCCTGACTTTC; CDR3aa: CASSTTAGANVLTF
v_gene: TRBV12-3/TRBV12-4; d_gene: NA; j_gene: TRBJ1-1; len: 13; abundance: NA; CDR3nt: TGTGCCAGCAGTTCCGACAGGTACACTGAAGCTTTCTTT; CDR3aa: CASSSDRYTEAFF
v_gene: TRBV5-1; d_gene: TRBD1; j_gene: TRBJ2-7; len: 14; abundance: NA; CDR3nt: TGCGCCAGCAGACCCGGGACAGGGGGTGACGAGCAGTACTTC; CDR3aa: CASRPGTGGDEQYF
v_gene: TRBV29-1; d_gene: NA; j_gene: TRBJ1-2; len: 14; abundance: NA; CDR3nt: TGCAGCGTTGTAAACCCAGGGTGGTCGGATGGCTACACCTTC; CDR3aa: CSVVNPGWSDGYTF
v_gene: TRBV3-1/TRBV3-2; d_gene: NA; j_gene: TRBJ1-1; len: 14; abundance: once; CDR3nt: TGTGCCAGCAGCACTGGACGGGAACTCGCTGAAGCTTTCTTT; CDR3aa: CASSTGRELAEAFF
v_gene: TRBV19; d_gene: TRBD1; j_gene: TRBJ1-2; len: 14; abundance: few; CDR3nt: TGTGCCAGTAGCCGGACAGGGGTGAACTATGGCTACACCTTC; CDR3aa: CASSRTGVNYGYTF
v_gene: TRBV7-9; d_gene: NA; j_gene: TRBJ1-6; len: 15; abundance: once; CDR3nt: TGTGCCAGCAGCTTAGCAGCGTCCGCCAATTCACCCCTCCACTTT; CDR3aa: CASSLAASANSPLHF
v_gene: TRBV19; d_gene: TRBD1; j_gene: TRBJ1-5; len: 18; abundance: NA; CDR3nt: TGTGCCAGTAGTATAGGAAGCAACAGGGGATTAACGGATCAGCCCCAGCATTTT; CDR3aa: CASSIGSNRGLTDQPQHF
v_gene: TRBV7-3; d_gene: TRBD2; j_gene: TRBJ2-7; len: 13; abundance: NA; CDR3nt: TGTGCCAGCAGCTTATCACTAGCGGGCGAGCAGTACTTC; CDR3aa: CASSLSLAGEQYF
v_gene: TRBV7-9; d_gene: NA; j_gene: TRBJ1-4; len: 15; abundance: NA; CDR3nt: TGTGCCAGCAGCTTAGTCTGGACAGACAATGAAAAACTGTTTTTT; CDR3aa: CASSLVWTDNEKLFF
v_gene: TRBV28; d_gene: NA; j_gene: TRBJ1-1; len: 13; abundance: once; CDR3nt: TGTGCCAGCAGTTTGGACAGGAACACTGAAGCTTTCTTT; CDR3aa: CASSLDRNTEAFF
v_gene: TRBV19; d_gene: NA; j_gene: TRBJ1-2; len: 15; abundance: NA; CDR3nt: TGTGCCAGTAGTATAGTACCGGAGAGTTTCTATGGCTACACCTTC; CDR3aa: CASSIVPESFYGYTF
v_gene: TRBV7-2; d_gene: TRBD2; j_gene: TRBJ2-7; len: 19; abundance: NA; CDR3nt: TGTGCCAGCAGCCTTTCCGGGACTAGCGGGAGAAGGAAGGAGTACGAGCAGTACTTC; CDR3aa: CASSLSGTSGRRKEYEQYF
v_gene: TRBV4-3; d_gene: TRBD2; j_gene: TRBJ2-1; len: 16; abundance: NA; CDR3nt: TGCGCCAGCAGCCAAATTTCTGTAGCGGGGGGATCTGAGCAGTTCTTC; CDR3aa: CASSQISVAGGSEQFF
v_gene: TRBV7-9; d_gene: NA; j_gene: TRBJ2-1; len: 15; abundance: NA; CDR3nt: TGTGCCAGCTCAAACACCGGGACAACGGACAATGAGCAGTTCTTC; CDR3aa: CASSNTGTTDNEQFF
v_gene: TRBV5-1; d_gene: TRBD1; j_gene: TRBJ1-3; len: 17; abundance: NA; CDR3nt: TGCGCCAGCAGCCTGGACCCGGGACAGGGGTCTGGAAACACCATATATTTT; CDR3aa: CASSLDPGQGSGNTIYF
v_gene: TRBV4-2; d_gene: NA; j_gene: TRBJ2-3; len: 16; abundance: NA; CDR3nt: TGTGCCAGCTCCCTCCAAGGGGGAAAAGACACAGATACGCAGTATTTT; CDR3aa: CASSLQGGKDTDTQYF
v_gene: TRBV28; d_gene: NA; j_gene: TRBJ2-4; len: 14; abundance: NA; CDR3nt: TGTGCCAGCAGACCCCAGGGGTATCTAGACATTCAGTACTTC; CDR3aa: CASRPQGYLDIQYF